This is a list of T cell receptor beta chains from one sample in a study of PD-1 blockade in classical Hodgkin lymphoma. Produced via immunoSEQ multiplex PCR; TCRdb's table is partial and in-frame only. Among tens of thousands of clones, roughly 66% were seen once, and the ten largest hold approximately 15%. Material: peripheral blood mononuclear cells (PBMCs), obtained before the second cycle of nivolumab. The origin of the receptors is a human donor with classical Hodgkin lymphoma. CDR3s include the opening cysteine and the closing phenylalanine or tryptophan. D genes are given only for firm matches. Expanded clones get a size class; other rows say once, few or many, or leave the size out.

D: NA
size: NA
V: TRBV15
J: TRBJ2-5
CDR3: CATSPVGGVGQETQYF
DNA: TGTGCCACCAGCCCAGTCGGTGGGGTCGGACAAGAGACCCAGTACTTC

D: NA
size: NA
V: TRBV6-5
J: TRBJ1-3
CDR3: CASTYSESSGNTIYF
DNA: TGTGCCAGCACTTACAGTGAGAGCTCTGGAAACACCATATATTTT

D: NA
size: medium-sized
V: TRBV7-2
J: TRBJ2-7
CDR3: CASSPATGSSYEQYF
DNA: TGTGCCAGCAGCCCGGCGACAGGCAGCTCCTACGAGCAGTACTTC

D: TRBD2
size: NA
V: TRBV7-8
J: TRBJ2-4
CDR3: CASSLALAGGTKNIQYF
DNA: TGTGCCAGCAGCTTAGCCCTGGCGGGAGGGACCAAAAACATTCAGTACTTC

D: TRBD1
size: NA
V: TRBV28
J: TRBJ1-2
CDR3: CATSSPGQVRDYGYTF
DNA: TGTGCCACCAGCTCCCCGGGACAGGTTCGCGACTATGGCTACACCTTC

D: TRBD2
size: NA
V: TRBV13
J: TRBJ2-7
CDR3: CASSFSGVSYEQYF
DNA: TGTGCCAGCAGCTTTAGCGGGGTTTCCTACGAGCAGTACTTC

D: NA
size: NA
V: TRBV11-2
J: TRBJ2-1
CDR3: CASSLAAAGEQFF
DNA: TGTGCCAGCAGCTTAGCCGCTGCGGGTGAGCAGTTCTTC

D: NA
size: NA
V: TRBV5-1
J: TRBJ2-1
CDR3: CASSLEGQTNGEQFF
DNA: TGCGCCAGCAGCTTGGAAGGACAGACGAACGGTGAGCAGTTCTTC

D: NA
size: once
V: TRBV6-5
J: TRBJ1-1
CDR3: CASSYSVTGTEAFF
DNA: TGTGCCAGCAGTTACTCAGTCACGGGAACTGAAGCTTTCTTT

D: NA
size: few
V: TRBV27
J: TRBJ2-7
CDR3: CASSLVSTTSSYEQYF
DNA: TGTGCCAGCAGTTTAGTGTCCACCACTTCCTCCTACGAGCAGTACTTC

D: TRBD2
size: few
V: TRBV7-3
J: TRBJ2-1
CDR3: CASSLRGTSNEQFF
DNA: TGTGCCAGCAGCTTAAGGGGGACTAGCAATGAGCAGTTCTTC

D: NA
size: NA
V: TRBV5-1
J: TRBJ2-3
CDR3: CASSFGLEDTQYF
DNA: TGCGCCAGCAGCTTTGGCCTCGAGGATACGCAGTATTTT

D: NA
size: NA
V: TRBV7-9
J: TRBJ1-4
CDR3: CASSFLGRGEKLFF
DNA: TGTGCCAGCAGCTTTCTGGGACGTGGTGAAAAACTGTTTTTT

D: NA
size: few
V: TRBV10-2
J: TRBJ1-3
CDR3: CASRPSSGNTIYF
DNA: TGCGCCAGCAGGCCCAGCTCTGGAAACACCATATATTTT

D: NA
size: NA
V: TRBV7-9
J: TRBJ1-2
CDR3: CASSLSEAGNGYTF
DNA: TGTGCCAGCAGCTTATCGGAAGCAGGGAATGGCTACACCTTC

D: TRBD1
size: NA
V: TRBV5-1
J: TRBJ2-1
CDR3: CASSLAWTGGVGSYNEQFF
DNA: TGCGCCAGCAGCTTGGCATGGACAGGGGGAGTCGGCTCCTACAATGAGCAGTTCTTC

D: TRBD1
size: NA
V: TRBV6-5
J: TRBJ2-3
CDR3: CASSYSLTGDTQYF
DNA: TGTGCCAGCAGTTACTCGTTGACAGGGGATACGCAGTATTTT

D: NA
size: NA
V: TRBV7-3
J: TRBJ2-1
CDR3: CASSLEVSLGGGNEQFF
DNA: TGTGCCAGCAGCTTGGAAGTATCCCTAGGAGGGGGCAATGAGCAGTTCTTC

D: TRBD2
size: NA
V: TRBV6-5
J: TRBJ2-2
CDR3: CASSYSGLASGKELFF
DNA: TGTGCCAGCAGTTACTCGGGACTAGCGTCTGGAAAGGAGCTGTTTTTT

D: TRBD1
size: NA
V: TRBV27
J: TRBJ1-3
CDR3: CASSGNPRQGRNTIYF
DNA: TGTGCCAGCAGTGGCAACCCCCGACAGGGCAGAAACACCATATATTTT

D: TRBD1
size: medium-sized
V: TRBV18
J: TRBJ1-5
CDR3: CASSPDRTFRDQPQHF
DNA: TGTGCCAGCTCACCGGACAGGACATTTCGGGATCAGCCCCAGCATTTT

D: NA
size: NA
V: TRBV6-6
J: TRBJ1-5
CDR3: CASGQIQPQHF
DNA: TGTGCCAGCGGACAGATTCAGCCCCAGCATTTT

D: TRBD2
size: NA
V: TRBV19
J: TRBJ2-7
CDR3: CASSPRDGGASGSSYEQYF
DNA: TGTGCCAGTAGTCCGCGGGACGGCGGTGCTAGCGGGAGCTCCTACGAGCAGTACTTC

D: NA
size: NA
V: TRBV18
J: TRBJ1-4
CDR3: CASSPKRQFYLSDEKLFF
DNA: TGTGCCAGCTCACCAAAACGACAGTTTTACCTATCTGATGAAAAACTGTTTTTT

D: NA
size: NA
V: TRBV5-6
J: TRBJ1-2
CDR3: CASSLALQGHGYTF
DNA: TGTGCCAGCAGCTTGGCCCTCCAGGGTCATGGCTACACCTTC

D: TRBD1
size: NA
V: TRBV6-5
J: TRBJ1-2
CDR3: CASKDRDYGYTF
DNA: TGTGCCAGCAAGGACAGGGATTATGGCTACACCTTC

D: TRBD1
size: NA
V: TRBV18
J: TRBJ2-2
CDR3: CAQGAQNTGELFF
DNA: TGTGCTCAGGGGGCGCAGAACACCGGGGAGCTGTTTTTT

D: NA
size: NA
V: TRBV21-1
J: TRBJ2-1
CDR3: CASSKALVGNEQFF
DNA: TGTGCCAGCAGCAAAGCCCTAGTCGGGAATGAGCAGTTCTTC

D: TRBD1
size: few
V: TRBV15
J: TRBJ2-6
CDR3: CATSVYSGTGRSGANVLTF
DNA: TGTGCCACCAGCGTGTATTCGGGGACAGGGCGCTCTGGGGCCAACGTCCTGACTTTC

D: NA
size: NA
V: TRBV7-9
J: TRBJ1-2
CDR3: CASSLALSLYGYTF
DNA: TGTGCCAGCAGCTTAGCGCTCTCTCTCTATGGCTACACCTTC

D: NA
size: NA
V: TRBV7-8
J: TRBJ1-1
CDR3: CASSSQGITTEAFF
DNA: TGTGCCAGCAGCTCCCAGGGGATTACGACTGAAGCTTTCTTT

D: NA
size: few
V: TRBV4-2
J: TRBJ1-5
CDR3: CASSQDGRGFGNQPQHF
DNA: TGTGCCAGCAGCCAAGATGGTCGGGGGTTTGGCAATCAGCCCCAGCATTTT

D: NA
size: few
V: TRBV9
J: TRBJ2-7
CDR3: CASSPQERPLYF
DNA: TGTGCCAGCAGCCCTCAGGAGAGACCCCTCTACTTC

D: NA
size: NA
V: TRBV5-6
J: TRBJ2-1
CDR3: CASSLDISNEQFF
DNA: TGTGCCAGCAGCTTGGATATCTCAAATGAGCAGTTCTTC

D: NA
size: once
V: TRBV27
J: TRBJ2-7
CDR3: CASSLQGGYEQYF
DNA: TGTGCCAGCAGTTTACAGGGAGGATACGAGCAGTACTTC

D: NA
size: once
V: TRBV6-6
J: TRBJ2-7
CDR3: CASSYPDSGYEQYF
DNA: TGTGCCAGCAGTTACCCGGACAGTGGCTACGAGCAGTACTTC

D: NA
size: NA
V: TRBV11-1
J: TRBJ2-7
CDR3: CASSLSSYEQYF
DNA: TGTGCCAGCAGCTTAAGCTCCTACGAGCAGTACTTC

D: NA
size: NA
V: TRBV10-1
J: TRBJ1-5
CDR3: CDTGGRGNQPQHF
DNA: TGCGACACTGGGGGGAGGGGAAATCAGCCCCAGCATTTT

D: NA
size: NA
V: TRBV19
J: TRBJ1-1
CDR3: CASSHKRGRWGTEAFF
DNA: TGTGCCAGTAGCCACAAACGGGGTAGGTGGGGCACTGAAGCTTTCTTT

D: TRBD1
size: once
V: TRBV10-1
J: TRBJ2-5
CDR3: CASSEGTGSQETQYF
DNA: TGCGCCAGCAGTGAGGGGACAGGGTCACAAGAGACCCAGTACTTC

D: NA
size: NA
V: TRBV18
J: TRBJ2-7
CDR3: CASSPRLEGYEQYF
DNA: TGTGCCAGCTCACCACGTCTAGAAGGCTACGAGCAGTACTTC

D: NA
size: few
V: TRBV19
J: TRBJ1-5
CDR3: CASSTGTGRPQHF
DNA: TGTGCCAGTAGTACCGGGACCGGCAGGCCCCAGCATTTT

D: NA
size: NA
V: TRBV7-9
J: TRBJ2-1
CDR3: CASSLPSRVFF
DNA: TGTGCCAGCAGCTTACCGTCCCGTGTGTTCTTC

D: NA
size: NA
V: TRBV2
J: TRBJ1-2
CDR3: CASNGLGYGYTF
DNA: TGTGCCAGCAACGGTTTGGGCTATGGCTACACCTTC

D: NA
size: NA
V: TRBV28
J: TRBJ1-5
CDR3: CASILGRGGQPQHF
DNA: TGTGCCAGCATCCTAGGAAGGGGCGGACAGCCCCAGCATTTT

D: NA
size: NA
V: TRBV29-1
J: TRBJ1-4
CDR3: CSARIQGPGNEKLFF
DNA: TGCAGCGCTCGGATACAGGGCCCGGGGAATGAAAAACTGTTTTTT

D: NA
size: NA
V: TRBV2
J: TRBJ2-7
CDR3: CASSAGTYEQYF
DNA: TGTGCCAGCAGTGCCGGGACCTACGAGCAGTACTTC

D: TRBD1
size: many
V: TRBV19
J: TRBJ1-2
CDR3: CASSIGQGGGYTF
DNA: TGTGCCAGTAGTATAGGACAGGGTGGCGGCTACACCTTC

D: NA
size: NA
V: TRBV6-5
J: TRBJ1-4
CDR3: CASSSRDEKLFF
DNA: TGTGCCAGCAGTTCCCGAGATGAAAAACTGTTTTTT

D: TRBD1
size: NA
V: TRBV11-2
J: TRBJ2-7
CDR3: CASSLKSPTGSYEQYF
DNA: TGTGCCAGCAGCTTAAAATCCCCGACAGGGTCCTACGAGCAGTACTTC